Listed below are T cell receptor beta chains from one sample, sequenced in a study of T-cell memory formation after mild COVID-19. In TCRdb, the 5' RACE reads were re-called with MiXCR into one record per CDR3 protein. This sample has hundreds of thousands of distinct CDR3 sequences; over 15% occur once, and the top ten carry more than 9%. The sample comprised PBMCs or a T cell subset sorted from them (not recorded which). The receptor set was obtained from an adult woman who had mild COVID-19 (a few samples of this study predate the infection). Cell type and time point are not known. The CDR3 runs from the conserved cysteine through the conserved F or W. D genes are given only for firm matches. Clone size is given for some rows only: seen once, a few or many times, or a class if the clone is expanded.

abundance | j_gene | len | v_gene | d_gene | CDR3aa | CDR3nt
- | TRBJ2-1 | 12 | TRBV5-1 | - | CASSLIGHEQFF | TGCGCCAGCAGCTTGATTGGGCATGAGCAGTTCTTC
- | TRBJ2-3 | 18 | TRBV6-1 | - | CASSELSRWTIGTDTQYF | TGTGCCAGCAGTGAGTTAAGTAGGTGGACTATTGGCACAGATACGCAGTATTTT
- | TRBJ2-1 | 14 | TRBV30 | TRBD2 | CAWTRLALRNEQFF | TGTGCCTGGACTCGACTAGCTCTCCGCAATGAGCAGTTCTTC
many | TRBJ1-5 | 18 | TRBV15 | - | CATSRDSVLGLRNQPQHF | TGTGCCACCAGCAGAGATTCAGTCTTGGGTCTTCGGAATCAGCCCCAGCATTTT
- | TRBJ2-7 | 15 | TRBV10-2 | TRBD2 | CASSVSGTSGYEQYF | TGCGCCAGCAGCGTCTCCGGGACTAGCGGCTACGAGCAGTACTTC
- | TRBJ2-5 | 20 | TRBV4-1 | TRBD2 | CASSQLQGLAGGLYQETQYF | TGCGCCAGCAGCCAGCTCCAGGGACTAGCGGGGGGATTGTACCAAGAGACCCAGTACTTC
- | TRBJ2-5 | 14 | TRBV6-5 | TRBD2 | CASSYREGVAGPYF | TGTGCCAGCAGTTATCGGGAGGGCGTAGCGGGGCCTTACTTC
few | TRBJ1-1 | 14 | TRBV12-3/TRBV12-4 | - | CASSLLAQNTEAFF | TGTGCCAGCAGTTTGCTAGCCCAGAACACTGAAGCTTTCTTT
- | TRBJ1-5 | 18 | TRBV25-1 | - | CASSHIPYRVLYNQPQHF | TGTGCCAGCAGTCACATCCCGTACAGGGTCCTCTACAATCAGCCCCAGCATTTT
few | TRBJ1-2 | 16 | TRBV15 | - | CATSRDPRGANYGYTF | TGTGCCACCAGCAGAGATCCGAGGGGAGCTAACTATGGCTACACCTTC
once | TRBJ2-3 | 17 | TRBV7-3 | - | CASSLGLALSSTDTQYF | TGTGCCAGCAGCCTAGGGCTAGCGCTGTCTAGCACAGATACGCAGTATTTT
few | TRBJ2-3 | 16 | TRBV24-1 | TRBD1 | CATSEGTGFNTDTQYF | TGTGCCACCAGTGAGGGGACAGGGTTTAACACAGATACGCAGTATTTT
few | TRBJ2-7 | 13 | TRBV9 | - | CASSVEPSREQYF | TGTGCCAGCAGCGTAGAACCCAGTCGCGAGCAGTACTTC
few | TRBJ2-2 | 14 | TRBV5-1 | TRBD2 | CASSFGTSHGELFF | TGCGCCAGCAGCTTTGGGACTAGCCACGGGGAGCTGTTTTTT
many | TRBJ2-3 | 16 | TRBV20-1 | TRBD2 | CSARLAGDRETDTQYF | TGCAGTGCTAGACTAGCGGGAGATCGAGAAACAGATACGCAGTATTTT
- | TRBJ2-7 | 13 | TRBV25-1 | TRBD2 | CASRGESSDEQYF | TGTGCCAGCCGGGGGGAGTCAAGCGACGAGCAGTACTTC
few | TRBJ2-1 | 12 | TRBV6-1 | - | CASSEGETDKFF | TGTGCCAGCAGTGAGGGAGAAACAGATAAGTTCTTC
- | TRBJ2-1 | 14 | TRBV4-2 | - | CASSLGETGDEQFF | TGTGCCAGCAGCCTCGGTGAGACTGGGGATGAGCAGTTCTTC